A single TCR beta chain is shown here with its context. TCRdb's table, derived via immunoSEQ multiplex PCR, lists solely in-frame clones and lacks some. Altogether 55,000 to 80,000 clones are present, 90% being singletons, with the ten largest covering 2% to 3%. This entry belongs to a study of T cell clones after liver transplantation. This sample comprised CD4+ T cells from blood, obtained before liver transplant. The source of this sequence is a human donor who received a liver transplant.

CDR3 amino acids: CASSLGSIGTEAFF. The CDR3 nucleotides read TGTGCCAGCAGCTTAGGGTCAATCGGGACTGAAGCTTTCTTT. The chain recombines TRBV7-2 with TRBJ1-1; no clear D gene. V was cut by 1 base and J by 5 bases, with 11 bases left in between. This CDR3 is 14 amino acids long. Germline V gene data show CDR1 as SGHTA and CDR2 as FQGNSA.